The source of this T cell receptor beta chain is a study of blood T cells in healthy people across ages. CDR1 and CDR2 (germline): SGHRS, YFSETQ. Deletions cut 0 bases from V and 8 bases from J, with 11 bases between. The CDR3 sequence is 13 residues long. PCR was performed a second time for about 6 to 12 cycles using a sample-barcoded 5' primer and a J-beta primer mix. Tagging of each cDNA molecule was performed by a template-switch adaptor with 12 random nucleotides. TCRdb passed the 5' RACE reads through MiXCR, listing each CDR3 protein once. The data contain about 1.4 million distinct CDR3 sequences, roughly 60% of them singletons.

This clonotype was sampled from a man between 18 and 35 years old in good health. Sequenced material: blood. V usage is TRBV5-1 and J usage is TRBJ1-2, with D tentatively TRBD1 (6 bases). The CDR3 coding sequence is TGCGCCAGCAGCTTGGCAGGGGAGTTGGGCTACACCTTC. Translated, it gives CASSLAGELGYTF.